The following is a T cell receptor beta chain sequence with its context. Those who donated, Caucasian adults without exception, all lived in Nashville, Tennessee. TCRdb's table, derived via immunoSEQ multiplex PCR, lists solely in-frame clones and lacks some. The sample shows roughly 640,000 clones, roughly 70% of them seen only once. The data were taken from a study of shared clonotypes between healthy human individuals. Study overall: Donors consisted of a couple of women and three men between 18 and 49.

The CDR3 sequence is 14 residues long. The trim removed 3 bases at V and 4 bases at J, leaving 4 bases unmatched. The V gene's germline CDR1 is SGHNT and CDR2 YYREEE (reference sequence). The receptor's source is a woman in her 30s in good health. Sample: memory CD4+ T cells sorted from blood. Indicated subset: CD45RA-negative fraction. The gene calls are TRBV5-4 and TRBJ2-7; TRBD2 aligns across 10 bases. CDR3 residues: CASSWSGGEYEQYF. The CDR3 DNA follows: TGTGCCAGCAGCTGGAGCGGGGGGGAATACGAGCAGTACTTC.